This T cell receptor beta chain was retrieved from a study of CD8 T cells in ankylosing spondylitis. Whole-study results and caveats: Apparently characteristic of ankylosing spondylitis blood was a TCR beta motif (about 8 highly homologous variants).

V lost 0 bases and J 0 bases, leaving 10 bases between the germline ends. Per germline, CDR1 SGDLS and CDR2 YYNGEE. CDR3 size: 16 residues. Using its own MiXCR run on the 5' RACE reads, TCRdb lists one record per CDR3 protein. The sample consists of about 440,000 distinct CDR3 sequences, 15% to 20% of them appearing once. Concerning this clonotype itself: Its antigen is unidentified.

The chain has TRBV9 and TRBJ2-1; D is unresolved. The TCR was taken from a male donor with ankylosing spondylitis. The sample was blood, either unsorted or a sorted T cell fraction (not recorded which). In DNA, the CDR3 is TGTGCCAGCAGCGTAGTCTCGGGTTTCTCCTACAATGAGCAGTTCTTC. This encodes CASSVVSGFSYNEQFF. The full variable domain, with the rest looked up from reference TRBV9 and TRBJ2-1, is DSGVTQTPKHLITATGQRVTLRCSPRSGDLSVYWYQQSLDQGLQFLIQYYNGEERAKGNILERFSAQQFPDLHSELNLSSLELGDSALYFCASSVVSGFSYNEQFFGPGTRLTVL.